These 8 T cell receptor beta chains were all obtained from the same sample, sequenced in a study of shared clonotypes between healthy human individuals. Sequencing used immunoSEQ multiplex PCR; TCRdb keeps in-frame clones, though not all of them. In the table there are 400,000 to 600,000 clones, roughly three quarters of which are singletons. The material sequenced was PBMCs. These receptor sequences come from a woman aged 40 to 50 in good health. Some clones in this sample may be carry-over from other donors' samples.

In this sample, this clone turned up many times. This chain links TRBV11-2 with TRBJ2-3; 11 bases map to TRBD2. CDR3 size: 15 residues. V shed 4 bases, J shed 9 bases, and the junction held 9 bases outside the gene matches. Germline V gene data show CDR1 as SGHAT and CDR2 as FQNNGV. CDR3 sequence: CASSSLAGGPPTQYF. CDR3 coding DNA: TGTGCCAGCAGCTCCCTAGCGGGAGGCCCGCCCACGCAGTATTTT. The entire variable domain, with the rest obtained from reference TRBV11-2 and TRBJ2-3, is as follows: EAGVAQSPRYKIIEKRQSVAFWCNPISGHATLYWYQQILGQGPKLLIQFQNNGVVDDSQLPKDRFSAERLKGVDSTLKIQPAKLEDSAVYLCASSSLAGGPPTQYFGPGTRLTVL.

V is TRBV2 and J is TRBJ2-7; D might be TRBD2 (5 bases). This CDR3 spans 14 amino acids. Between the trimmed V and J ends, which lost 3 bases and 0 bases, there was a span of 9 bases. The germline gives CDR1 SNHLY, CDR2 FYNNEI. The CDR3 DNA is TGTGCCAGCAGTGATTATGAGGGCTCCTACGAGCAGTACTTC. This sequence encodes CASSDYEGSYEQYF.

This clone came up once. V gene TRBV29-1 combines with J gene TRBJ1-4; tentative D call: TRBD1 (6 bases). CDR1 and CDR2 from the germline V gene are SQVTM and ANQGSEA. The CDR3 contains 14 residues. Trimming left V 4 bases short and J 8 bases short, with 17 bases between. The CDR3 bases are TGCAGCGTTGCCCTACCGGGACACCAAGAAAAACTGTTTTTT. This codes for CSVALPGHQEKLFF.

The V call is TRBV5-4, the J call TRBJ1-1; D is uncertain. CDR3 length: 13 amino acids. Trimming removed 3 bases at V and 0 bases at J, with 6 bases between. Germline loops: CDR1 SGHNT, CDR2 YYREEE (reference sequence). The CDR3 DNA reads as TGTGCCAGCAGCTCCACAGTGAACACTGAAGCTTTCTTT. Its protein product is CASSSTVNTEAFF.

The chain employs TRBV2 and TRBJ2-3; 9 bases agree with TRBD2. This CDR3 comprises 15 residues. In germline, CDR1 is SNHLY, CDR2 FYNNEI. The V and J ends lost 3 bases and 5 bases, in that order; junction bases with no gene match: 6. The CDR3 nucleotides read TGTGCCAGCAGTGACGGGATAGCGGGGGTAGATACGCAGTATTTT. The encoded protein is CASSDGIAGVDTQYF.

To note about this clone: This likely traces to a read error, being one base from a far larger clone. The chain combines TRBV10-3 with TRBJ2-3, with D tentatively TRBD2 (5 bases). Germline values: CDR1 ENHRY, CDR2 SYGVKD. The CDR3 contains 13 residues. CDR3 sequence reads: CAVSRGSTDTQYF. The CDR3, as DNA: TGTGCCGTCAGCCGGGGTAGCACAGATACGCAGTATTTT.

J is TRBJ2-7 and V is TRBV25-1; 10 positions agree with TRBD2. Germline CDR1 MGHDK, CDR2 SYGVNS. The CDR3 loop spans 16 amino acids. The V segment lost 7 bases and the J segment 1 base; nucleotides outside the gene matches: 10. The CDR3 here is CASTGGLAGVSYEQYF. CDR3 sequence (DNA): TGTGCCAGCACCGGGGGGCTAGCGGGAGTATCCTACGAGCAGTACTTC.

The chain carries TRBV9 and TRBJ1-6, with D possibly being TRBD1 (5 bases). The ends were cut back, 0 bases at V and 6 bases at J, with 10 bases in the middle. The CDR3 contains 15 residues. Germline values: CDR1 SGDLS, CDR2 YYNGEE. The CDR3 protein is CASSVGIGANSPLHF. CDR3 DNA sequence: TGTGCCAGCAGCGTAGGCATAGGGGCTAATTCACCCCTCCACTTT.